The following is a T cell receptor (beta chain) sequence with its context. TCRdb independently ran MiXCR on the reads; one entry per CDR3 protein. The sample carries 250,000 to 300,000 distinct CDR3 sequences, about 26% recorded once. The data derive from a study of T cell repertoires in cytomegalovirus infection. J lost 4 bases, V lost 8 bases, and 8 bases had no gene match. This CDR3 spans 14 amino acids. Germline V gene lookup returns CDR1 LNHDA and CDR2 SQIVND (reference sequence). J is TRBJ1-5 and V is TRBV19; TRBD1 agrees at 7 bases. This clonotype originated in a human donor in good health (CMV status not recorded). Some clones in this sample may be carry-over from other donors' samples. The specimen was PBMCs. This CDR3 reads CASLQGGVNQPQHF. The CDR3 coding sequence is TGTGCCAGTCTCCAGGGGGGAGTAAATCAGCCCCAGCATTTT.